The entry below describes one T cell receptor beta chain. Its cognate antigen is unknown. Germline values: CDR1 SGHDN, CDR2 FVKESK. The CDR3 is made up of 16 amino acids. Trimming stripped 4 bases from V and 6 bases from J, with 19 bases between. The data originate from a study of CD4 T cells in relation to SARS-CoV-2 and coronaviruses. Study-level background: The restricting HLA molecule for shared crossreactive spike epitopes was mapped.

Naive and memory CD4+ T cells were cultured with CEF, then survey-sequenced. Repertoires were generated with immunoSEQ multiplex PCR, while TCRdb's copy carries only in-frame clones and drops some. The top ten clones hold about a fifth of a sample with over 35,000 clones, around four fifths of them seen once. The source material was memory CD4+ T cells from PBMCs, cultured in vitro. V and J are TRBV14 and TRBJ2-1, with no clear D. The TCR sequence derives from an adult with COVID-19. The CDR3 nucleotides read TGTGCCAGCAGCCTAGGTGGGCTATCCGAACGCAATGAGCAGTTCTTC. Translation: CASSLGGLSERNEQFF.